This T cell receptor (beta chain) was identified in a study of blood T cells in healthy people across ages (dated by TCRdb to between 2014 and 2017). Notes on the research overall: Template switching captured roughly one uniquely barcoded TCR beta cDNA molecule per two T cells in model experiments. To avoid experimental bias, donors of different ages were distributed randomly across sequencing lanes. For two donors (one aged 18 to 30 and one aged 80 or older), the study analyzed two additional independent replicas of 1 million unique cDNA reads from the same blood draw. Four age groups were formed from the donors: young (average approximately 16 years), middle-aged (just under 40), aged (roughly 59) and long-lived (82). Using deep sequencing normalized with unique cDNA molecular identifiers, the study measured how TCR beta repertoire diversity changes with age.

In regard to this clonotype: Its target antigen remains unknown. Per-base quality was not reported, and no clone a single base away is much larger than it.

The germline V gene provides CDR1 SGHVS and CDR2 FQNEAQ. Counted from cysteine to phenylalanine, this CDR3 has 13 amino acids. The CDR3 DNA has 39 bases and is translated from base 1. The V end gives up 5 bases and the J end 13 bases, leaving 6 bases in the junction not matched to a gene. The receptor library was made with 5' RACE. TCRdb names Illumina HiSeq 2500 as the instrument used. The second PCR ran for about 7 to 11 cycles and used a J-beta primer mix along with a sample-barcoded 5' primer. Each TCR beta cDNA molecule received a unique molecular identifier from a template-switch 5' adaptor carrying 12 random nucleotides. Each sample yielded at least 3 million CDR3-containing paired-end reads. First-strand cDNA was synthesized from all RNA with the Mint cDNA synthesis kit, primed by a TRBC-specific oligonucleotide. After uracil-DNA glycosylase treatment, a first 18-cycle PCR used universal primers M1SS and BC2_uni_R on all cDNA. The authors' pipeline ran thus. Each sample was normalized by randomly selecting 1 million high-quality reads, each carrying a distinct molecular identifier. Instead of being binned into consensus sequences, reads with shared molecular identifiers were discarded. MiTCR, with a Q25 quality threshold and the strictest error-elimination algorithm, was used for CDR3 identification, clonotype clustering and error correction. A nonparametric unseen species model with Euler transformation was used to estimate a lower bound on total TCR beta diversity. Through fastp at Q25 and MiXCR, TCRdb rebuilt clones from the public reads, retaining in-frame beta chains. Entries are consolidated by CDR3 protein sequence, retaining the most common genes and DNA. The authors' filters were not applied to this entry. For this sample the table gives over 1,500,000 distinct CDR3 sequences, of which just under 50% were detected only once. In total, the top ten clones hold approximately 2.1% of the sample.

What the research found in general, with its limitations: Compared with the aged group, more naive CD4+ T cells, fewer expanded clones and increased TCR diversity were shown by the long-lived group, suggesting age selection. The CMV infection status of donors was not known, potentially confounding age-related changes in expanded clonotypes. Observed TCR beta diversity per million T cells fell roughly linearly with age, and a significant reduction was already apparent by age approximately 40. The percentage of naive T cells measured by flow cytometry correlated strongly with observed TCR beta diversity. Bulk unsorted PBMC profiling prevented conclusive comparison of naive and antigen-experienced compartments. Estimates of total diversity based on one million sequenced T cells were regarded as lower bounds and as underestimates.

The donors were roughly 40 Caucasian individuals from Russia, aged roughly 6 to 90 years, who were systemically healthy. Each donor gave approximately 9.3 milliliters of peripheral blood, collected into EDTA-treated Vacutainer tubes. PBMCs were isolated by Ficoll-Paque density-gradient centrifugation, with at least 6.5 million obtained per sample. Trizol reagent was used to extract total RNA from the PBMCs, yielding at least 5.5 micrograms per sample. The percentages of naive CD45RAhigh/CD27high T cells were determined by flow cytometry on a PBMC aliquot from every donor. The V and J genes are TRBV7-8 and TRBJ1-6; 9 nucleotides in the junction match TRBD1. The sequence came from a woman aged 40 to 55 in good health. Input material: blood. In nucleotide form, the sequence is TGTGCCAGCAGCCCCGGGACAGGGTCCCCCCTCCACTTT. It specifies CASSPGTGSPLHF.